This T cell receptor (beta chain) stems from a study of blood T cell repertoires in COVID-19. Turning to the study itself: T cells, B-cell-depleted T cells, or PBMCs supplied cDNA or gDNA.

Deletions cut 5 bases from V and 5 bases from J, with 15 bases between. Germline CDR1 is SGHVS and CDR2 is FQNEAQ. This CDR3 has 14 residues. Measured with immunoSEQ multiplex PCR; TCRdb has only the in-frame clones, and not every one. The data show a few hundred thousand clones, roughly 85% seen once. Participants' reported clinical history set cohort assignment. This chain connects TRBV7-8 to TRBJ1-1; D might be TRBD1 (6 bases). This TCR was sampled from a man aged 25 to 45 who had recovered from COVID-19. The specimen sequenced was PBMCs or T cells enriched from blood (not recorded which). The DNA for the CDR3 is TGTGCCAGCAGCCCCGCGGGGGGGCGGACTGAAGCTTTCTTT. This gives the protein CASSPAGGRTEAFF.